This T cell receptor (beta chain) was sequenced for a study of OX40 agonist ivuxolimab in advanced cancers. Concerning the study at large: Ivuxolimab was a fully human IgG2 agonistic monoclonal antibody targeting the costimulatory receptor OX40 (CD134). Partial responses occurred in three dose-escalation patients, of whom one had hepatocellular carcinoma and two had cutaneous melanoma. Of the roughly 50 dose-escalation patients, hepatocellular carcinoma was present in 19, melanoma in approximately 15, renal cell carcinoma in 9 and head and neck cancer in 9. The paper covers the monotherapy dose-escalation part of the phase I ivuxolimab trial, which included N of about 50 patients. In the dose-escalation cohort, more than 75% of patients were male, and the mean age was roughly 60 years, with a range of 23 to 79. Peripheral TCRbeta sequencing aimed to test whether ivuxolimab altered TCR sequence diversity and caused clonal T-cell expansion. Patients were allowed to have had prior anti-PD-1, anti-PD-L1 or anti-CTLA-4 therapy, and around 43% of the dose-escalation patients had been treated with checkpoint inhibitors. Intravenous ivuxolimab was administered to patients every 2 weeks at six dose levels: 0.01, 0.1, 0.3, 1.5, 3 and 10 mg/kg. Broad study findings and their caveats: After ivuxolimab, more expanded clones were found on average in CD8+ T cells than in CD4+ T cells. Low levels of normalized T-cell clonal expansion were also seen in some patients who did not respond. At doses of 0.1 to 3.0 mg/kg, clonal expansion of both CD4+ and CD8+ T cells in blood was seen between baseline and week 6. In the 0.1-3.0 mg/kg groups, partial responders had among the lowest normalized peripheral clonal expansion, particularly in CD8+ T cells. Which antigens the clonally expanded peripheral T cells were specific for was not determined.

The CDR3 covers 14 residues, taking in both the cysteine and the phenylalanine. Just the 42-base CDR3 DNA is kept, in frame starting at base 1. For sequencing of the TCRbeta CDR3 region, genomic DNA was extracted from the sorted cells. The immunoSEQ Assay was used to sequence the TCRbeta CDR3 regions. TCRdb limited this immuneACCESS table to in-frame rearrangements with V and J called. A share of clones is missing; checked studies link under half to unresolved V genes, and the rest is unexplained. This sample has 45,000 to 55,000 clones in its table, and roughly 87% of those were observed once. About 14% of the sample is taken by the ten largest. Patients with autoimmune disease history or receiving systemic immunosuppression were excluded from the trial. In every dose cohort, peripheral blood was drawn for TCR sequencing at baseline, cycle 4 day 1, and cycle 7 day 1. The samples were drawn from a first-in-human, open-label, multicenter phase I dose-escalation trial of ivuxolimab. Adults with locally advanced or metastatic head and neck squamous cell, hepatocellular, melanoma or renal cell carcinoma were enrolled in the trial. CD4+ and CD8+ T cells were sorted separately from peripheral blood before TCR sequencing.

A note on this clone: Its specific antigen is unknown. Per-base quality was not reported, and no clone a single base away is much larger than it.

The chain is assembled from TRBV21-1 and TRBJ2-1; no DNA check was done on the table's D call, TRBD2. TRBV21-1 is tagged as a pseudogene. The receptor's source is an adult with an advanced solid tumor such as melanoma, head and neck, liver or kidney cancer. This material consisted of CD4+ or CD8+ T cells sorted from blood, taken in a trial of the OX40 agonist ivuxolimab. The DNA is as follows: TGTGCCAGCCCCGGACTAGCGGGAGGGGCGGAGCAGTTCTTC. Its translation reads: CASPGLAGGAEQFF.